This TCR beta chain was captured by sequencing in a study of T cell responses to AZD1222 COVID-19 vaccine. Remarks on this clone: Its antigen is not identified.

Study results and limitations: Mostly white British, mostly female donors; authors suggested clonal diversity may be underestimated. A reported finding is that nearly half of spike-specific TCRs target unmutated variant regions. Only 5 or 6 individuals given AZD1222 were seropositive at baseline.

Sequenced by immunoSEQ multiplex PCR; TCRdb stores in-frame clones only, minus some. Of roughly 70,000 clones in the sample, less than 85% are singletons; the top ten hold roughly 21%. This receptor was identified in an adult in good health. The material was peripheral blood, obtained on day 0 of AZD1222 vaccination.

Here the CDR3 reads CASSRGQGEETQYF. The CDR3 DNA follows: TGTGCCAGCAGCCGGGGACAGGGGGAAGAGACCCAGTACTTC. The chain uses TRBV7-9 and TRBJ2-5, with TRBD1 identical over 11 bases. The V gene's germline CDR1 is SEHNR and CDR2 FQNEAQ (reference sequence). V shed 5 bases, J shed 3 bases, and the junction held 2 bases outside the gene matches. This CDR3 spans 14 amino acids.